The 22 T cell receptor beta chains reported below all come from one sample, sequenced in a study of early T cells in non-severe SARS-CoV-2 infection. MiXCR was run by TCRdb on the 5' RACE reads, yielding one entry per CDR3 protein. The table lists 50,000 to 80,000 distinct CDR3 sequences, less than 9.5% of them singletons. The input for sequencing was whole blood, taken at baseline. The receptor set was obtained from an adult who was a healthcare worker with PCR-confirmed SARS-CoV-2 infection or an uninfected control (not recorded which).

In this sample, this clonotype turned up many times. V gene TRBV7-9 combines with J gene TRBJ1-1; 9 bases match TRBD1. This CDR3 comprises 14 residues. Germline lookup yields CDR1 SEHNR and CDR2 FQNEAQ (reference sequence). Trimming took 5 bases from V and 7 from J; bases not matched to a gene: 8. The CDR3 DNA is TGTGCCAGCAGCCCACGGACAGGGGTCAATGAAGCTTTCTTT. Translation: CASSPRTGVNEAFF.

This clonotype was detected only a few times. CDR3 in amino acids: CASSVGTGAAEPQHF. CDR3 nucleotides: TGTGCCAGCAGCGTAGGGACAGGGGCGGCGGAGCCCCAGCATTTT. The V and J genes are TRBV9 and TRBJ1-5, with TRBD1 identical over 9 bases. The germline V gene encodes CDR1 SGDLS and CDR2 YYNGEE. This CDR3 comprises 15 residues. J lost 8 bases, V lost 0 bases, and 6 bases had no gene match. Complete variable domain (other parts from reference TRBV9 and TRBJ1-5): DSGVTQTPKHLITATGQRVTLRCSPRSGDLSVYWYQQSLDQGLQFLIQYYNGEERAKGNILERFSAQQFPDLHSELNLSSLELGDSALYFCASSVGTGAAEPQHFGDGTRLSIL.

This chain connects TRBV3-1 to TRBJ2-1; 10 positions match TRBD1. J lost 7 bases, V lost 6 bases, and 6 bases had no gene match. The CDR3 is made up of 14 amino acids. Germline V gene lookup returns CDR1 LGHDT and CDR2 YNNKEL (reference sequence). The CDR3 region has the DNA TGTGCCAGCAGTCCAGACAGGGGGCAGAATGAGCAGTTCTTC. Translated, it gives CASSPDRGQNEQFF.

This chain connects TRBV18 to TRBJ2-7, with 11 bases matching TRBD2. Trimming at V came to 6 bases and at J to 6 bases, leaving 7 bases not matched to a gene. The V gene's germline CDR1 is KGHSH and CDR2 LQKENI. The CDR3 has 14 amino acids. CDR3 nucleotide sequence: TGTGCCAGCTCCTCGCAACTAGCGGGAGTCGAGCAGTACTTC. Its protein product is CASSSQLAGVEQYF.

The chain recombines TRBV29-1 with TRBJ1-2; D is perhaps TRBD1 (6 bases). The CDR3 is made up of 13 amino acids. Germline lookup yields CDR1 SQVTM and CDR2 ANQGSEA. V lost 7 bases to trimming and J lost 8 bases, with 20 bases between them. CDR3: CSARRGAGAGYTF. The CDR3 region has the DNA TGCAGCGCCAGACGGGGGGCAGGCGCCGGCTACACCTTC. The full variable domain, its missing parts supplied by reference TRBV29-1 and TRBJ1-2, is SAVISQKPSRDICQRGTSLTIQCQVDSQVTMMFWYRQQPGQSLTLIATANQGSEATYESGFVIDKFPISRPNLTFSTLTVSNMSPEDSSIYLCSARRGAGAGYTFGSGTRLTVV.

In its sample, this clonotype was seen a few times. The rearrangement uses TRBV4-3 and TRBJ1-2; the D gene is possibly TRBD1 (5 bases). The CDR3 contains 18 residues. Germline CDR1 LGHNA, CDR2 YSLEER. V lost 0 bases and J 4 bases, leaving 21 bases between the germline ends. The CDR3 DNA is TGCGCCAGCAGCCAAGACCATGGCGGAGGTGGTGGGGGCTATGGCTACACCTTC. It encodes CASSQDHGGGGGGYGYTF.

This clonotype showed up many times. The chain links TRBV4-1 to TRBJ1-2; possible D gene TRBD1, 5 bases. The V gene's germline CDR1 is MGHRA and CDR2 YSYEKL. This CDR3 is built from 13 residues. V was cut by 1 base and J by 6 bases, with 9 bases left in between. The CDR3 spells CASSQVGGDGYTF. CDR3 bases: TGCGCCAGCAGCCAAGTCGGAGGGGATGGCTACACCTTC.

This clonotype was picked up many times. The rearrangement joins TRBV7-9 to TRBJ2-3; D is perhaps TRBD2 (6 bases). Trimming pared 8 bases from V and 0 bases from J, leaving 9 bases between. The CDR3 loop spans 13 amino acids. Germline loops: CDR1 SEHNR, CDR2 FQNEAQ (reference sequence). DNA of the CDR3: TGTGCCAGCGGGACTCCTAGCACAGATACGCAGTATTTT. It encodes CASGTPSTDTQYF.

This clonotype was counted a few times. The chain employs TRBV7-2 and TRBJ2-3; TRBD1 agrees at 7 bases. Germline V gives CDR1 SGHTA, CDR2 FQGNSA. CDR3 length: 15 residues. The V and J ends lost 4 bases and 2 bases, in that order; junction bases with no gene match: 6. The chain's CDR3 is CASSSDRAPTDTQYF. The CDR3 bases are TGTGCCAGCAGCTCCGACAGGGCCCCCACAGATACGCAGTATTTT.

This chain uses TRBV5-1 with TRBJ2-1, with TRBD2 matching over 13 bases. J lost 10 bases, V lost 2 bases, and 3 bases had no gene match. This CDR3 comprises 14 residues. The germline V gene has CDR1 SGHRS and CDR2 YFSETQ. The DNA for the CDR3 is TGCGCCAGCAGCTTCCAGGGACTAGCGGGAGAGCAGTTCTTC. Amino acid sequence: CASSFQGLAGEQFF.

In this sample, this clonotype turned up many times. The chain carries TRBV2 and TRBJ2-1; TRBD2 matches at 8 bases. V lost 2 bases to trimming and J lost 9 bases; unmatched junction nucleotides: 9. The CDR3 is 15 residues long. Germline V gives CDR1 SNHLY, CDR2 FYNNEI. The CDR3 protein is CASSEKGLVVVEQFF. DNA for the CDR3: TGTGCCAGCAGTGAAAAGGGACTAGTGGTAGTTGAGCAGTTCTTC.

This clonotype was detected ten times or more. The gene calls are TRBV20-1 and TRBJ1-2; 9 positions match TRBD1. This CDR3 comprises 16 residues. Germline CDR1 is DFQATT and CDR2 is SNEGSKA (reference sequence). The V and J ends lost 2 bases and 3 bases, in that order; junction bases with no gene match: 10. As DNA, the CDR3 is TGCAGTGCTAGAAGGGACAGGGAGTCCTTAGACTATGGCTACACCTTC. Translated, it gives CSARRDRESLDYGYTF.

There are many counts of this clonotype. The chain uses TRBV9 and TRBJ1-1, with D possibly TRBD1 on 5 matching bases. Germline values: CDR1 SGDLS, CDR2 YYNGEE. CDR3 size: 14 residues. V dropped 3 bases and J dropped 4 bases, with 13 bases sitting between them. The CDR3 DNA is TGTGCCAGCAGCGGCAACGTGGGGGTCACTGAAGCTTTCTTT. The encoded protein is CASSGNVGVTEAFF.

The sample holds many counts of this clonotype. The V gene is TRBV20-1, the J gene TRBJ2-5; D gene unclear. Per the germline V gene, CDR1 is DFQATT and CDR2 is SNEGSKA (reference sequence). CDR3 length equals 12 residues. Trimming stripped 2 bases from V and 5 bases from J, with 9 bases between. The CDR3 reads CSARRRSETQYF. The CDR3 DNA is TGCAGTGCTAGACGCCGGAGTGAGACCCAGTACTTC.

The table lists this clonotype with many counts. The rearrangement uses TRBV7-6 and TRBJ1-2; TRBD1 aligns across 8 bases. After removal of 1 base from V and 4 bases from J, the junction contained 2 bases not matched to a gene. The CDR3 covers 14 residues. Looked up from germline, CDR1 is SGHVS and CDR2 is FNYEAQ. In nucleotides, the CDR3 is TGTGCCAGCAGCTTAGGGACAGGGTCCTATGGCTACACCTTC. Translating it yields CASSLGTGSYGYTF.

The chain recombines TRBV20-1 with TRBJ2-7; D is unclear. From germline, CDR1 is DFQATT and CDR2 SNEGSKA (reference sequence). The CDR3 contains 15 residues. V was shortened by 1 base and J by 1 base, with 14 bases between the two germline ends. The CDR3 region is CSARGLGSKSYEQYF. CDR3 nucleotides: TGCAGTGCTAGAGGGTTAGGGTCTAAATCCTACGAGCAGTACTTC.

The chain carries TRBV20-1 and TRBJ2-7; 13 bases align to TRBD2. Looked up from germline, CDR1 is DFQATT and CDR2 is SNEGSKA (reference sequence). The CDR3 has 17 amino acids. The J segment lost 0 bases and the V segment lost 4 bases, leaving 9 bases of the junction unmatched. The CDR3 nucleotides read TGCAGTGCTACGTTTTTGACTAGCGGGGGGACCTCCTACGAGCAGTACTTC. Translation: CSATFLTSGGTSYEQYF.

This clonotype was observed at least ten times. The V call is TRBV3-1, the J call TRBJ2-7; D is uncertain. This CDR3 spans 12 amino acids. Trimming left V 2 bases short and J 5 bases short, with 7 bases between. Germline-derived CDR1 and CDR2 are LGHDT and YNNKEL (reference sequence). In DNA form, the CDR3 reads TGTGCCAGCAGCCAATCGGACCACGAGCAGTACTTC. It specifies CASSQSDHEQYF.

This clonotype was detected many times. The rearrangement joins TRBV3-1 to TRBJ2-2; a possible D gene is TRBD2 (6 bases). This CDR3 has 15 residues. Germline CDR1 reads LGHDT; CDR2 reads YNNKEL (reference sequence). Trimming removed 0 bases from V and 7 bases from J, with 12 bases in between. CDR3: CASSQEGGPVGELFF. The CDR3 DNA reads TGTGCCAGCAGCCAAGAGGGAGGCCCGGTCGGGGAGCTGTTTTTT.

Comments on this clonotype: The junction departs from the called germline gene at one end, perhaps through a read error. The chain combines TRBV4-2 with TRBJ1-2; maybe TRBD1 (6 bases). Germline-derived CDR1 and CDR2 are LGHNA and YNFKEQ. This CDR3 spans 15 amino acids. The CDR3 here is CVSSHPTRDTYGYTF. DNA for the CDR3: TGTGTCAGCAGCCACCCTACCCGGGACACCTATGGCTACACCTTC.

In its sample, this clonotype was seen a few times. The chain uses TRBV7-2 and TRBJ2-7, with a weak D call TRBD2 (5 bases). Trimming shortened V by 1 base and J by 3 bases, and 10 bases separated the two germline ends. The CDR3 has 14 residues. Germline CDR1 reads SGHTA; CDR2 reads FQGNSA. The CDR3 region is CASSLGYGDYEQYF. Here the CDR3 DNA reads TGTGCCAGCAGCTTAGGTTACGGGGACTACGAGCAGTACTTC.

This clonotype was found a few times. The J gene is TRBJ2-3, the V gene TRBV7-6; D remains unclear. The ends were cut back, 1 base at V and 1 base at J, with 6 bases in the middle. Germline V gene lookup returns CDR1 SGHVS and CDR2 FNYEAQ. This CDR3 spans 14 amino acids. The chain's CDR3 is CASSLERGTDTQYF. The CDR3 region has the DNA TGTGCCAGCAGCTTAGAAAGAGGCACAGATACGCAGTATTTT.